A single T cell receptor beta chain is shown here with its context. Per germline, CDR1 WSHSY and CDR2 SAAADI. The CDR3 covers 16 residues. The J segment lost 3 bases and the V segment lost 3 bases, leaving 10 bases of the junction unmatched. Produced via immunoSEQ multiplex PCR; TCRdb's table is partial and in-frame only. The sample contains 200,000 to 300,000 clones, more than 75% of which appear only once. The data were taken from a study of cytomegalovirus exposure and HLA in healthy donors. Study in general: The same platform was used for the 120 validation repertoires and the approximately 670 first-cohort repertoires, a later analysis reported.

The sequence came from a man between 18 and 29 years old in good health and CMV-seronegative. The sample consisted of PBMCs. The genes are TRBV10-2 and TRBJ2-7; 8 positions agree with TRBD2. The CDR3 here is CASSDPFSGANYEQYF. For the CDR3, the DNA is TGCGCCAGCAGTGACCCTTTTAGCGGGGCAAACTACGAGCAGTACTTC.